The 20 T cell receptor beta chains given below trace back to one sample, sequenced in a study of cytomegalovirus exposure and HLA in healthy donors. A multiplex PCR was run with 60 Vbeta primers and 13 Jbeta primers. Using immunoSEQ multiplex PCR, the repertoire was profiled, and TCRdb retains in-frame clones only, with some absent. This repertoire shows 70,000 to 95,000 clones, about 78% found once; its top ten account for roughly 1.5%. Input material: PBMCs. The receptor set was obtained from a middle-aged man in good health and CMV-seronegative.

V gene TRBV7-3 combines with J gene TRBJ1-6; D is uncertain. V shed 5 bases and J shed 7 bases, with 9 bases lying between them. CDR3 size: 13 residues. Germline V gene sequence: CDR1 SGHTA, CDR2 FQGTGA. CDR3 amino acids: CASSETQNSPLHF. As DNA, the CDR3 is TGTGCCAGCAGCGAAACACAGAATTCACCCCTCCACTTT.

The chain couples TRBV28 to TRBJ2-2; maybe TRBD2 (6 bases). The germline V gene has CDR1 MDHEN and CDR2 SYDVKM. The length of the CDR3 is 15 residues. Between the trimmed V and J ends, which lost 6 bases and 6 bases, there was a span of 17 bases. DNA for the CDR3: TGTGCCAGCAGAACTCCCCTAGGGGACTCCGGGGAGCTGTTTTTT. Translating it yields CASRTPLGDSGELFF. Full variable domain (rest looked up from reference TRBV28 and TRBJ2-2): DVKVTQSSRYLVKRTGEKVFLECVQDMDHENMFWYRQDPGLGLRLIYFSYDVKMKEKGDIPEGYSVSREKKERFSLILESASTNQTSMYLCASRTPLGDSGELFFGEGSRLTVL.

This chain uses TRBV27 with TRBJ1-4, with 12 bases lining up with TRBD1. The junction had 4 bases not matched to a gene; V was cut back by 4 bases and J by 7 bases. CDR1 and CDR2 from the germline V gene are MNHEY and SMNVEV (reference sequence). CDR3 length: 15 residues. CDR3 protein: CASSSGTGGVEKLFF. The CDR3 nucleotides are TGTGCCAGCAGTTCCGGGACAGGGGGCGTTGAAAAACTGTTTTTT.

The chain has TRBV5-1 and TRBJ2-7; TRBD1 aligns across 7 bases. This CDR3 spans 18 amino acids. Germline trimming cut 1 base from V and 1 base from J; bases unmatched to any gene: 14. Germline V lookup: CDR1 SGHRS, CDR2 YFSETQ. DNA for the CDR3: TGCGCCAGCAGCTTGCCCGGTACAGGGGAAGGCTGGTCCTACGAGCAGTACTTC. This codes for CASSLPGTGEGWSYEQYF.

To note about this clone: One end of the junction is discordant with germline, which a read error may explain. CDR3 nucleotides: TGTTCCAGCAGCATAGACAGGGGAGTCGGTCAGCCCCAGCATTTT. Translating it yields CSSSIDRGVGQPQHF. The rearrangement joins TRBV7-9 to TRBJ1-5, with 8 nucleotides matching TRBD1. Germline-derived CDR1 and CDR2 are SEHNR and FQNEAQ (reference sequence). The CDR3 covers 15 residues. The complete variable domain, with remaining parts taken from reference TRBV7-9 and TRBJ1-5, reads DTGVSQNPRHKITKRGQNVTFRCDPISEHNRLYWYRQTLGQGPEFLTYFQNEAQLEKSRLLSDRFSAERPKGSFSTLEIQRTEQGDSAMYLCSSSIDRGVGQPQHFGDGTRLSIL.

This chain links TRBV7-9 with TRBJ1-1, with TRBD1 matching 10 bases. The J segment lost 1 base and the V segment lost 5 bases, leaving 4 bases of the junction unmatched. This CDR3 spans 15 amino acids. The germline V gene has CDR1 SEHNR and CDR2 FQNEAQ (reference sequence). The CDR3: CASSTWTGGNTEAFF. The CDR3 bases are TGTGCCAGCAGCACCTGGACAGGGGGGAACACTGAAGCTTTCTTT.

To note about this clone: The same CDR3 is also encoded by other DNA sequences in this sample. V gene TRBV28 combines with J gene TRBJ1-5, with a possible D match to TRBD1 (6 bases). V was shortened by 6 bases and J by 0 bases, with 15 bases between the two germline ends. CDR1 and CDR2 (germline): MDHEN, SYDVKM. The CDR3 has 16 amino acids. CDR3 nucleotide sequence: TGTGCCAGCAGCCTAACCCTGACAGGTAGCAATCAGCCCCAGCATTTT. The encoded protein is CASSLTLTGSNQPQHF.

This clone has a handful of counts. The chain employs TRBV28 and TRBJ1-4, with a tentative D call TRBD1 (5 bases). In germline, CDR1 is MDHEN, CDR2 SYDVKM. Trimming took off 6 bases at V and 5 bases at J, with 13 bases between the two ends. This CDR3 contains 14 residues. The CDR3 loop reads CASRTGLPNEKLFF. The CDR3 DNA follows: TGTGCCAGCAGGACGGGACTCCCGAATGAAAAACTGTTTTTT.

The chain links TRBV6-1 to TRBJ2-5; D is ambiguous. The CDR3 spans 17 residues. Trimming removed 2 bases from V and 3 bases from J, with 19 bases in between. Germline CDR1 reads MNHNS; CDR2 reads SASEGT. The CDR3 DNA reads as TGTGCCAGCAGTGAAACGCCTGGTGGCACCGGAGAAGAGACCCAGTACTTC. Its protein product is CASSETPGGTGEETQYF.

The chain recombines TRBV5-4 with TRBJ2-5; D may be TRBD1 (6 bases). Germline assignment: CDR1 SGHNT and CDR2 YYREEE (reference sequence). This CDR3 spans 14 amino acids. V gave up 2 bases and J gave up 3 bases, with 11 bases separating them. The CDR3 nucleotides are TGTGCCAGCAGCTTCGACAGGACCGAAGAGACCCAGTACTTC. It yields the protein CASSFDRTEETQYF.

This clone was detected only a few times. This chain connects TRBV19 to TRBJ1-1, with a weak D call TRBD1 (6 bases). Deletions cut 7 bases from V and 4 bases from J, with 13 bases between. The CDR3 sequence is 13 residues long. CDR1 LNHDA and CDR2 SQIVND come from the germline V gene (reference sequence). This CDR3 reads CASTQRGITEAFF. CDR3 DNA: TGTGCCAGTACCCAAAGGGGGATCACTGAAGCTTTCTTT.

This rearrangement joins TRBV9 to TRBJ2-5; weak D call: TRBD1 (6 bases). Gene TRBJ2-7 matches the end of the DNA better, so the J call may be wrong. Germline V gene sequence: CDR1 SGDLS, CDR2 YYNGEE. The CDR3 spans 15 residues. CDR3 residues: CASSGPRQDSYEQYF. The CDR3 coding sequence is TGTGCCAGCAGCGGGCCTCGACAGGACTCCTACGAGCAGTACTTC.

V is TRBV4-1 and J is TRBJ1-1; D not resolved. The germline gives CDR1 MGHRA, CDR2 YSYEKL. The germline V and J ends were trimmed by 1 base and 0 bases, with 9 bases remaining between them. CDR3 size: 15 residues. The CDR3 sequence is CASSQAETMNTEAFF. CDR3 coding DNA: TGCGCCAGCAGCCAAGCCGAAACAATGAACACTGAAGCTTTCTTT.

This clone has just a few counts. The rearrangement links TRBV5-1 to TRBJ2-2; perhaps TRBD2 as D (6 bases). V lost 4 bases and J lost 5, with 15 bases in between. Germline loops: CDR1 SGHRS, CDR2 YFSETQ. CDR3 length: 15 amino acids. CDR3 amino acids: CASSMRLAGTGELFF. CDR3 nucleotide sequence: TGCGCCAGCAGCATGCGATTGGCGGGGACCGGGGAGCTGTTTTTT.

This clone was seen once. The chain links TRBV11-3 to TRBJ2-1; D not certain. This CDR3 is built from 12 residues. V dropped 2 bases and J dropped 7 bases, with 6 bases sitting between them. CDR1 and CDR2 from the germline V gene are SGHNT and YENEEA. The CDR3, as DNA: TGTGCCAGCAGCTTACGTTCTAATGAGCAGTTCTTC. It yields the protein CASSLRSNEQFF.

The rearrangement joins TRBV29-1 to TRBJ2-3, with D possibly TRBD2 on 6 matching bases. Per germline, CDR1 SQVTM and CDR2 ANQGSEA. CDR3 size: 14 residues. V was clipped by 6 bases and J by 2 bases, with 15 bases between them. CDR3 region: CSVAGLASTDTQYF. The CDR3 coding sequence is TGCAGCGTGGCGGGACTCGCATCCACAGATACGCAGTATTTT.

This clone was picked up a small number of times. This chain links TRBV29-1 with TRBJ2-3, with 8 nucleotides matching TRBD2. Germline trimming cut 6 bases from V and 1 base from J; bases unmatched to any gene: 9. The germline V gene has CDR1 SQVTM and CDR2 ANQGSEA. The CDR3 loop spans 15 amino acids. CDR3 sequence: CSVGGGGRGTDTQYF. As DNA, the CDR3 is TGCAGCGTCGGGGGGGGAGGGAGAGGCACAGATACGCAGTATTTT.

The J gene is TRBJ2-2, the V gene TRBV10-2; possible D gene TRBD1, 6 bases. The CDR3 contains 18 residues. In germline, CDR1 is WSHSY, CDR2 SAAADI. Trimming shortened V by 4 bases and J by 0 bases, and 18 bases separated the two germline ends. The CDR3, as DNA: TGCGCCAGCAGTGCCGGATCAAACAGGGATCCGAACACCGGGGAGCTGTTTTTT. It codes for CASSAGSNRDPNTGELFF.

This chain links TRBV27 with TRBJ2-1; the match to TRBD2 covers 10 bases. Germline-derived CDR1 and CDR2 are MNHEY and SMNVEV (reference sequence). V lost 6 bases, J lost 3 bases, and 5 bases stayed unmatched. This CDR3 is built from 15 residues. The CDR3 DNA reads as TGTGCCAGCAGCCCTGGGACTAGCGTCTACAATGAGCAGTTCTTC. It yields the protein CASSPGTSVYNEQFF.

Only a few counts were recorded for this clone. In DNA form, the CDR3 reads TGTGCCAGCAGCCACGACACTAGCGGGAGCGGAAATGAGCAGTTCTTC. It encodes CASSHDTSGSGNEQFF. The rearrangement links TRBV4-2 to TRBJ2-1; 11 bases are a match to TRBD2. Trimming at V came to 3 bases and at J to 7 bases, leaving 8 bases not matched to a gene. Germline V lookup: CDR1 LGHNA, CDR2 YNFKEQ. The CDR3 consists of 16 residues.